This TCR beta chain derives from a study of shared clonotypes between healthy human individuals (dated by TCRdb to about 2020). With regard to the full study: The cohort included a few men and two women between 18 and 49 years of age. Per donor, three plates each were used for CD4 naive and CD4 memory, two for CD8 naive, and one for CD8 memory. Blood TCR repertoires of about five healthy adults were deeply sequenced to estimate repertoire size and the extent of clonotype sharing between individuals. Leukapheresis yielded between about 0.94 and 10 billion PBMCs per donor. Libraries were prepared and TCR repertoires were sequenced by different laboratories using diverse techniques, in order to increase sequencing depth and limit assay-specific biases. What the study reported, not specific to this receptor: Across a few donors, around 5% of naive CD4, more than 3% of naive CD8, roughly 2.2% of memory CD4, and approximately 0.4% of memory CD8 clonotypes were shared. Naive subsets generally had larger estimated clonotype richness than memory subsets. Because the study included a small number of donors, the genetic and exposure-history diversity represented was limited. Sampling was restricted to blood, and TCR repertoires in tissue are likely to differ from TCR repertoires in blood. Higher generation probabilities were observed for clonotypes shared by all four sorted-subset donors than for non-shared clonotypes. Even with the large sequencing depth, rarefaction of the sorted-subset datasets indicated that sequencing was incomplete. Pairwise subsampling led to the expectation that sequencing depth would affect the degree of clonotype sharing among donors.

Using the deep immunoSEQ assay, TCR CDR3 regions were amplified from genomic DNA by multiplex PCR. For each cell subset, the extracted genomic DNA was distributed evenly across all wells of several immunoSEQ 96-well plates, and each plate served as one replicate. For sorted subsets, around 200 ng genomic DNA, equal to 30,000 or so T cell genomes, was loaded into each replicate PCR. Purified libraries were quantified with a Qubit 3.0 fluorometer, sized on a Bioanalyzer 2100, and re-quantified with the KAPA Library Quantification kit. Every immunoSEQ 96-well plate was sequenced on a separate single-read 150-cycle Illumina NextSeq 550 flow cell. The authors' pipeline ran thus. Because the immunoSEQ output held only junctional sequences and lacked quality scores, the filtering could not match the filtering applied to full-length reads. To assign V/J genes and CDR3, sequences were annotated against IMGT germline references using PyIR, a Python wrapper for IgBLAST v1.9. Reads were filtered out if the reads had weak V/J assignments (E-value above 1e-6), no CDR3, stop codons, out-of-frame junctions, or ambiguous translated residues. V3J clonotypes were defined as sequences sharing an identical inferred V gene, J gene, and CDR3 amino acid sequence. The percentage overlap between two repertoires was calculated by dividing the number of shared unique clonotypes by the size of the smaller repertoire. Richness of each repertoire was evaluated using RTK rarefaction, the Chao1 estimator, and Recon v2.1 estimates of unobserved clonotypes. Generation probabilities for all TCRbeta clonotypes obtained by the gDNA method from a handful of donors were computed using OLGA. As stored in TCRdb, this immuneACCESS dataset retains in-frame rearrangements with V and J assigned. A fraction of the clones does not appear; measured against another copy, unresolved V genes explain less than half of the discrepancy, and the remainder lacks a known reason. V and J calls plus clone size are reproduced from that table; the DNA served to infer D and trimming. Recorded for this sample are 600,000 to 700,000 clones; around 78% of them occurred a single time. Of the sample, 1.5% to 2% is held by the ten largest clones.

The donors were healthy, HIV-negative adults who had no recently reported acute infections or vaccinations. Only Caucasian adults living in Nashville, Tennessee, USA were represented among the donors. CD4+ T cells were enriched through magnetic negative selection, after which naive cells were positively selected on CD45RA and the remaining negative fraction served as the memory subset. After blood collection by leukapheresis, PBMCs were isolated using Ficoll-Histopaque density gradient centrifugation and then cryopreserved in the vapor phase of liquid nitrogen. Purity and quantity of every magnetically sorted T cell population were checked by analytical flow cytometry. Each sorted fraction had its genomic DNA isolated and then quantified by UV absorbance on a Nanodrop 2000c. On this clone itself: Its antigen is unknown. No base-level quality is on record; no much larger clone is a single base apart.

This clonotype was obtained from a woman in her 30s in good health. Sequenced input: memory CD4+ T cells sorted from blood. The cell subset or site label of this sample denotes: CD45RA-negative fraction.

The CDR3 protein: CASRRDLYGYTF. The DNA sequence follows: TGTGCCAGCAGACGGGACCTCTATGGCTACACCTTC. This sequence uses TRBV5-8 and TRBJ1-2; the D region possibly corresponds to TRBD1 (5 bases align). The CDR3 goes from the cysteine to the phenylalanine over 12 residues. Only CDR3 DNA is held: 36 bases, read in frame from base 1. At the junction V is shortened by 5 bases and J by 4 bases, with 9 bases in between. The germline V gene encodes CDR1 SGHTS and CDR2 YDEGEE.